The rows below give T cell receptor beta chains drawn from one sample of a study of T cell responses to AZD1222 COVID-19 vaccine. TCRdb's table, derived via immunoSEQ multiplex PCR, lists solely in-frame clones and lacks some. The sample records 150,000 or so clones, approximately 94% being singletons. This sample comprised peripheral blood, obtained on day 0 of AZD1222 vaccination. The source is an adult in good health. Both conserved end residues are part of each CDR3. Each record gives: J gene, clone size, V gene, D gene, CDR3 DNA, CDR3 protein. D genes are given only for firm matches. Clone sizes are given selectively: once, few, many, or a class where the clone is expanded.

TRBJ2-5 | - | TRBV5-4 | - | TGTGCCAGCAGCTTCCGGGACCAAGAGACCCAGTACTTC | CASSFRDQETQYF
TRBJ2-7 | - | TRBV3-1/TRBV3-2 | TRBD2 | TGTGCCAGCAGCCATTTTGGCGGGGGGTCCACCTACGAGCAGTACTTC | CASSHFGGGSTYEQYF
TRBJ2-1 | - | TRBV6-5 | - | TGTGCCAGCAGTTGGGGCAGCTCCTACAATGAGCAGTTCTTC | CASSWGSSYNEQFF
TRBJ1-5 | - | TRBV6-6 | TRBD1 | TGTGCCAGCAGTTACGGGACAGAATTCAATCAGCCCCAGCATTTT | CASSYGTEFNQPQHF
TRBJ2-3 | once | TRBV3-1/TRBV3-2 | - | TGTGCCAGCAGCCAACAGGGCGGCACAGATACGCAGTATTTT | CASSQQGGTDTQYF
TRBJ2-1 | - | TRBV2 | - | TGTGCCGGCAAGCACAATGAGCAGTTCTTC | CAGKHNEQFF
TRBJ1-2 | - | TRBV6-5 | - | TGTGCCAGCACTAAGGGGCCGGAGATATATGGCTACACCTTC | CASTKGPEIYGYTF
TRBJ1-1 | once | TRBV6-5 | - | TGTGCCAGCAGTTACTCCGGGGGGACGAACACTGAAGCTTTCTTT | CASSYSGGTNTEAFF
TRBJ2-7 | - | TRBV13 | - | TGTGCCAGCAGCTTAGGTTCAGATCAGTACTTC | CASSLGSDQYF
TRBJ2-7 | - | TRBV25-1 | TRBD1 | TGTGCCAGCAGTGAGGGACAGGGATTCAACGAGCAGTACTTC | CASSEGQGFNEQYF
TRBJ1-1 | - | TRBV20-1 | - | TGCAGTGCTAGTATGAACACTGAAGCTTTCTTT | CSASMNTEAFF
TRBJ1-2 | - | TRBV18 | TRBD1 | TGTGCCAGCTCTTCCGGGACAGGGCCCGATGGCTACACCTTC | CASSSGTGPDGYTF
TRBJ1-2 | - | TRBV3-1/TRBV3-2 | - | TGTGCCAGCAGCCGGGGGCGTTCTGGCTACACCTTC | CASSRGRSGYTF